These T cell receptor beta chains were read from a single sample in a study of beta chain features in type 1 diabetes. Produced via immunoSEQ multiplex PCR; TCRdb's table is partial and in-frame only. The data contain hundreds of thousands of clones, about 16% of them seen just once; the ten biggest clones take up about 0.093%. Sequencing was done on a sample of naive CD4+ T cells from blood. These receptors all come from a man aged 18 to 30 in good health. The CDR3 runs from the conserved cysteine through the conserved F or W. D genes are given only for firm matches. Clone size is shown for a subset of rows, as once, few, many or a class of expanded clone.

j_call: TRBJ2-3; d_call: -; cdr3_length: 15; clone_size: few; v_call: TRBV6-5; cdr3_aa: CASSYREGGTDTQYF; cdr3_nt: TGTGCCAGCAGTTACCGGGAAGGTGGCACAGATACGCAGTATTTT
j_call: TRBJ1-4; d_call: -; cdr3_length: 15; clone_size: -; v_call: TRBV6-6; cdr3_aa: CASITDRRGDEKLFF; cdr3_nt: TGTGCCAGCATTACAGACCGGAGGGGCGATGAAAAACTGTTTTTT
j_call: TRBJ2-1; d_call: TRBD2; cdr3_length: 15; clone_size: -; v_call: TRBV4-2; cdr3_aa: CASSPGLAVYNEQFF; cdr3_nt: TGTGCCAGCAGCCCGGGACTAGCGGTCTACAATGAGCAGTTCTTC
j_call: TRBJ2-3; d_call: -; cdr3_length: 15; clone_size: few; v_call: TRBV7-2; cdr3_aa: CASSLNAGVTDTQYF; cdr3_nt: TGTGCCAGCAGCTTAAATGCAGGGGTGACAGATACGCAGTATTTT
j_call: TRBJ1-5; d_call: TRBD1; cdr3_length: 17; clone_size: -; v_call: TRBV4-3; cdr3_aa: CASSQDYAGQVNQPQHF; cdr3_nt: TGCGCCAGCAGCCAAGATTACGCGGGACAGGTTAATCAGCCCCAGCATTTT
j_call: TRBJ1-1; d_call: -; cdr3_length: 16; clone_size: once; v_call: TRBV10-3; cdr3_aa: CAIRKSGGQRDTEAFF; cdr3_nt: TGTGCCATCAGGAAATCGGGGGGACAACGAGACACTGAAGCTTTCTTT
j_call: TRBJ2-3; d_call: -; cdr3_length: 11; clone_size: -; v_call: TRBV6-1; cdr3_aa: CASSGKDTQYF; cdr3_nt: TGTGCCAGCAGTGGGAAAGATACGCAGTATTTT
j_call: TRBJ1-2; d_call: TRBD1; cdr3_length: 14; clone_size: few; v_call: TRBV15; cdr3_aa: CATSGDRGAYGYTF; cdr3_nt: TGTGCCACCAGCGGGGACAGGGGAGCCTATGGCTACACCTTC
j_call: TRBJ1-2; d_call: -; cdr3_length: 16; clone_size: -; v_call: TRBV7-9; cdr3_aa: CASSLWGTPEDYGYTF; cdr3_nt: TGTGCCAGCAGCTTATGGGGCACTCCTGAGGACTATGGCTACACCTTC
j_call: TRBJ2-3; d_call: -; cdr3_length: 12; clone_size: few; v_call: TRBV27; cdr3_aa: CASRRSTDTQYF; cdr3_nt: TGTGCCAGCAGACGAAGCACAGATACGCAGTATTTT
j_call: TRBJ1-5; d_call: TRBD1; cdr3_length: 13; clone_size: -; v_call: TRBV10-3; cdr3_aa: CAISESTGQPQHF; cdr3_nt: TGTGCCATCAGTGAGTCGACAGGGCAGCCCCAGCATTTT
j_call: TRBJ2-5; d_call: TRBD2; cdr3_length: 15; clone_size: -; v_call: TRBV5-1; cdr3_aa: CASSRAGEREETQYF; cdr3_nt: TGCGCCAGCAGCCGGGCGGGGGAGCGCGAGGAGACCCAGTACTTC
j_call: TRBJ2-2; d_call: TRBD2; cdr3_length: 16; clone_size: -; v_call: TRBV18; cdr3_aa: CASSAFGTKNTGELFF; cdr3_nt: TGTGCCAGCTCAGCCTTTGGGACTAAGAACACCGGGGAGCTGTTTTTT
j_call: TRBJ2-7; d_call: TRBD1; cdr3_length: 14; clone_size: few; v_call: TRBV7-3; cdr3_aa: CASSPGQTSSEQYF; cdr3_nt: TGTGCCAGCAGCCCGGGACAGACCTCCAGCGAGCAGTACTTC
j_call: TRBJ1-6; d_call: TRBD1; cdr3_length: 16; clone_size: few; v_call: TRBV4-3; cdr3_aa: CASSRSGTVYNSPLHF; cdr3_nt: TGCGCCAGCAGCCGGTCCGGGACAGTCTATAATTCACCCCTCCACTTT
j_call: TRBJ2-7; d_call: -; cdr3_length: 15; clone_size: few; v_call: TRBV27; cdr3_aa: CASSFGLLRSSEQYF; cdr3_nt: TGTGCCAGCAGTTTTGGGCTACTCCGATCGAGCGAGCAGTACTTC
j_call: TRBJ2-1; d_call: TRBD1; cdr3_length: 16; clone_size: -; v_call: TRBV10-3; cdr3_aa: CAISDFSGTESNEQFF; cdr3_nt: TGTGCCATCAGTGACTTCTCCGGGACAGAGAGTAATGAGCAGTTCTTC
j_call: TRBJ1-1; d_call: -; cdr3_length: 15; clone_size: few; v_call: TRBV30; cdr3_aa: CAWSAKQGGYTEAFF; cdr3_nt: TGTGCCTGGAGTGCGAAACAGGGAGGGTACACTGAAGCTTTCTTT
j_call: TRBJ2-5; d_call: -; cdr3_length: 16; clone_size: few; v_call: TRBV9; cdr3_aa: CASTLGGGRSQETQYF; cdr3_nt: TGTGCCAGCACCCTAGGGGGGGGACGCAGCCAAGAGACCCAGTACTTC
j_call: TRBJ1-2; d_call: -; cdr3_length: 16; clone_size: -; v_call: TRBV10-3; cdr3_aa: CAISGSGELTNYGYTF; cdr3_nt: TGTGCCATCAGTGGGTCAGGCGAATTAACTAACTATGGCTACACCTTC
j_call: TRBJ2-7; d_call: -; cdr3_length: 15; clone_size: few; v_call: TRBV7-2; cdr3_aa: CASSLEGRGWLEQYF; cdr3_nt: TGTGCCAGCAGCTTAGAGGGCAGGGGCTGGCTCGAGCAGTACTTC
j_call: TRBJ2-2; d_call: TRBD1; cdr3_length: 13; clone_size: -; v_call: TRBV6-4; cdr3_aa: CASSDSGQRELFF; cdr3_nt: TGTGCCAGCAGTGACTCGGGACAGAGGGAGCTGTTTTTT
j_call: TRBJ2-5; d_call: -; cdr3_length: 13; clone_size: -; v_call: TRBV6-5; cdr3_aa: CASSSGPGKTQYF; cdr3_nt: TGTGCCAGCAGTTCGGGACCTGGAAAGACCCAGTACTTC
j_call: TRBJ2-5; d_call: TRBD1; cdr3_length: 14; clone_size: -; v_call: TRBV5-4; cdr3_aa: CASSWDSFQETQYF; cdr3_nt: TGTGCCAGCAGCTGGGACAGTTTCCAAGAGACCCAGTACTTC
j_call: TRBJ2-7; d_call: -; cdr3_length: 15; clone_size: few; v_call: TRBV27; cdr3_aa: CASSRGSTPSYEQYF; cdr3_nt: TGTGCCAGCAGCCGGGGTTCAACTCCCTCCTACGAGCAGTACTTC
j_call: TRBJ1-5; d_call: TRBD1; cdr3_length: 16; clone_size: -; v_call: TRBV19; cdr3_aa: CASSIVGRGMYQPQHF; cdr3_nt: TGTGCCAGTAGTATAGTTGGCAGGGGGATGTATCAGCCCCAGCATTTT
j_call: TRBJ2-1; d_call: -; cdr3_length: 13; clone_size: few; v_call: TRBV10-3; cdr3_aa: CAISESDGHFPFF; cdr3_nt: TGTGCCATCAGTGAGTCAGATGGGCACTTCCCGTTCTTC
j_call: TRBJ2-2; d_call: -; cdr3_length: 15; clone_size: -; v_call: TRBV4-1; cdr3_aa: CASSQVNPATGELFF; cdr3_nt: TGCGCCAGCAGCCAAGTTAACCCAGCGACCGGGGAGCTGTTTTTT
j_call: TRBJ2-6; d_call: -; cdr3_length: 15; clone_size: -; v_call: TRBV28; cdr3_aa: CASSSTGYGANVLTF; cdr3_nt: TGTGCCAGCAGTTCCACAGGGTACGGGGCCAACGTCCTGACTTTC
j_call: TRBJ1-2; d_call: -; cdr3_length: 13; clone_size: few; v_call: TRBV7-7; cdr3_aa: CASSLTEHYGYTF; cdr3_nt: TGTGCCAGCAGCTTAACAGAACACTATGGCTACACCTTC
j_call: TRBJ2-2; d_call: TRBD1; cdr3_length: 15; clone_size: few; v_call: TRBV27; cdr3_aa: CASSATGAKTGELFF; cdr3_nt: TGTGCCAGCAGCGCCACAGGGGCAAAGACCGGGGAGCTGTTTTTT
j_call: TRBJ2-3; d_call: TRBD1; cdr3_length: 18; clone_size: few; v_call: TRBV23-1; cdr3_aa: CASSPTGQVPSSTDTQYF; cdr3_nt: TGCGCCAGCAGCCCAACGGGACAGGTCCCCTCTAGCACAGATACGCAGTATTTT
j_call: TRBJ2-1; d_call: -; cdr3_length: 14; clone_size: few; v_call: TRBV6-5; cdr3_aa: CASRDLPSYNEQFF; cdr3_nt: TGTGCCAGCCGTGATCTCCCCTCCTACAATGAGCAGTTCTTC